The 14 T cell receptor beta chains below were found in one sample sequenced in a study of cytomegalovirus exposure and HLA in healthy donors. PCR was performed using 60 Vbeta and 13 Jbeta primers. Using immunoSEQ multiplex PCR, the repertoire was profiled, and TCRdb retains in-frame clones only, with some absent. The sample comprises roughly 190,000 clones, over 80% of which are singletons, and 1% to 1.5% rests with the top ten. Input material: PBMCs. The receptors originated from a man aged 25-45 years in good health and CMV-seronegative.

In its sample, this clone was seen once. This rearrangement joins TRBV28 to TRBJ1-1; D call uncertain. From germline, CDR1 is MDHEN and CDR2 SYDVKM. V was cut by 6 bases and J by 4 bases, with 18 bases left in between. The CDR3 is 15 residues long. The CDR3 nucleotides are TGTGCCAGCAGCAACGCAGGTGGGTCTGGCACTGAAGCTTTCTTT. Encoded protein: CASSNAGGSGTEAFF.

This clone has only one observation. The chain has TRBV28 and TRBJ2-7, with TRBD1 matching over 9 bases. The CDR3 length is 15 residues. Germline CDR1 and CDR2: MDHEN and SYDVKM. V was clipped by 5 bases and J by 3 bases; unmatched bases: 8. The CDR3 sequence is CASSPPPGQGYEQYF. The CDR3 nucleotides are TGTGCCAGCAGTCCACCCCCGGGACAGGGCTACGAGCAGTACTTC. Supplemented by reference TRBV28 and TRBJ2-7, the full variable domain reads DVKVTQSSRYLVKRTGEKVFLECVQDMDHENMFWYRQDPGLGLRLIYFSYDVKMKEKGDIPEGYSVSREKKERFSLILESASTNQTSMYLCASSPPPGQGYEQYFGPGTRLTVT.

This clone has only one observation. The chain links TRBV7-9 to TRBJ1-2; D gene ambiguous. CDR1 and CDR2 (germline): SEHNR, FQNEAQ (reference sequence). V lost 6 bases, J lost 2 bases, and 7 bases lay in between. This CDR3 has 12 amino acids. The CDR3 region is CASRGPNYGYTF. As DNA, the CDR3 is TGTGCCAGCAGGGGCCCCAACTATGGCTACACCTTC. Looking up the rest from reference TRBV7-9 and TRBJ1-2 gives the full variable domain: DTGVSQNPRHKITKRGQNVTFRCDPISEHNRLYWYRQTLGQGPEFLTYFQNEAQLEKSRLLSDRFSAERPKGSFSTLEIQRTEQGDSAMYLCASRGPNYGYTFGSGTRLTVV.

The chain employs TRBV7-9 and TRBJ2-2; tentative D call: TRBD1 (7 bases). The CDR3 extends over 16 amino acids. Trimming shortened V by 6 bases and J by 5 bases, and 19 bases separated the two germline ends. Germline V gene lookup returns CDR1 SEHNR and CDR2 FQNEAQ (reference sequence). CDR3 protein: CASRLPTGRDTGELFF. For the CDR3, the DNA is TGTGCCAGCAGACTACCGACAGGGCGGGATACCGGGGAGCTGTTTTTT. Filled out from reference TRBV7-9 and TRBJ2-2, the complete variable domain reads DTGVSQNPRHKITKRGQNVTFRCDPISEHNRLYWYRQTLGQGPEFLTYFQNEAQLEKSRLLSDRFSAERPKGSFSTLEIQRTEQGDSAMYLCASRLPTGRDTGELFFGEGSRLTVL.

Worth noting for this clone: Other nucleotide sequences in the sample specify the same CDR3. V is TRBV7-9 and J is TRBJ1-6; D is undetermined. Germline CDR1 reads SEHNR; CDR2 reads FQNEAQ (reference sequence). The CDR3 runs 16 residues. Trimming removed 5 bases from V and 13 bases from J, with 24 bases in between. The CDR3, as DNA: TGTGCCAGCAGCCCTAATCAGTCGGGGTCGTGGTCCCCCCTCCACTTT. It translates to CASSPNQSGSWSPLHF.

This clone was recorded once. The chain carries TRBV30 and TRBJ1-2; D is undetermined. This CDR3 is built from 12 residues. V lost 1 base, J lost 7 bases, and 10 bases lay in between. Germline CDR1 and CDR2: GTSNPN and SVGIG (reference sequence). CDR3 sequence (DNA): TGTGCCTGGAGTGCCCGGGGATTTGGCTACACCTTC. It translates to CAWSARGFGYTF.

This chain joins TRBV6-5 and TRBJ1-2, with D uncertain. V shed 2 bases and J shed 2 bases, with 9 bases lying between them. The CDR3 has 14 amino acids. Germline values: CDR1 MNHEY, CDR2 SVGAGI. The CDR3 loop reads CASSYEETNYGYTF. The DNA for the CDR3 is TGTGCCAGCAGTTACGAGGAGACGAACTATGGCTACACCTTC.

This chain connects TRBV29-1 to TRBJ1-1; D possibly corresponds to TRBD1 (5 bases). This CDR3 has 11 amino acids. Germline loops: CDR1 SQVTM, CDR2 ANQGSEA. The V and J ends lost 7 bases and 5 bases respectively, with 11 bases between them. CDR3 sequence (DNA): TGCAGCGCGGGCCGGACAACTGAAGCTTTCTTT. It is translated as CSAGRTTEAFF. Complete variable domain (other parts from reference TRBV29-1 and TRBJ1-1): SAVISQKPSRDICQRGTSLTIQCQVDSQVTMMFWYRQQPGQSLTLIATANQGSEATYESGFVIDKFPISRPNLTFSTLTVSNMSPEDSSIYLCSAGRTTEAFFGQGTRLTVV.

This chain uses TRBV19 with TRBJ2-4, with D perhaps TRBD1 (5 bases). This CDR3 is 17 amino acids long. Germline assignment: CDR1 LNHDA and CDR2 SQIVND (reference sequence). Trimming removed 3 bases from V and 3 bases from J, with 18 bases in between. DNA of the CDR3: TGTGCCAGTAGTATCCGTACAGGTCAGGGATACAAAAACATTCAGTACTTC. Protein sequence: CASSIRTGQGYKNIQYF.

The chain combines TRBV29-1 with TRBJ1-1; D is ambiguous. V was pared by 4 bases and J by 4 bases, with 13 bases between. Germline lookup yields CDR1 SQVTM and CDR2 ANQGSEA. The CDR3 extends over 13 amino acids. CDR3 sequence: CSVALGVGTEAFF. In DNA, the CDR3 is TGCAGCGTTGCACTCGGGGTGGGCACTGAAGCTTTCTTT.

The gene calls are TRBV7-9 and TRBJ2-5, with 7 bases fitting TRBD2. The J call is doubtful: the DNA matches TRBJ2-7 better. Germline V gene data show CDR1 as SEHNR and CDR2 as FQNEAQ (reference sequence). This CDR3 comprises 14 residues. The CDR3 reads CASSSPSGNYEQYF. The CDR3 DNA reads TGTGCCAGCAGCTCCCCTAGCGGCAACTACGAGCAGTACTTC.

This chain joins TRBV2 and TRBJ2-3, with 9 nucleotides matching TRBD1. The germline gives CDR1 SNHLY, CDR2 FYNNEI. This CDR3 region has 15 residues. The ends lost 4 bases at V and 0 bases at J; junction bases unmatched: 2. CDR3 DNA: TGTGCCAGCAGTGGGGACAGGGAGAGCACAGATACGCAGTATTTT. This sequence encodes CASSGDRESTDTQYF.

The genes are TRBV18 and TRBJ1-3; no clear D. Germline CDR1 is KGHSH and CDR2 is LQKENI. The CDR3 consists of 14 residues. V lost 10 bases to trimming and J lost 2 bases, with 15 bases between them. The CDR3 bases are TGTGCCACCTCCGGGGTCGCTCCTGGAAACACCATATATTTT. Protein sequence: CATSGVAPGNTIYF. Based on the CDR3 plus reference TRBV18 and TRBJ1-3, the full variable domain is NAGVMQNPRHLVRRRGQEARLRCSPMKGHSHVYWYRQLPEEGLKFMVYLQKENIIDESGMPKERFSAEFPKEGPSILRIQQVVRGDSAAYFCATSGVAPGNTIYFGEGSWLTVV.

V is TRBV5-4 and J is TRBJ1-4, with 11 bases identical to TRBD1. The CDR3 has 17 residues. Looked up from germline, CDR1 is SGHNT and CDR2 is YYREEE (reference sequence). The trim removed 4 bases at V and 1 base at J, leaving 6 bases unmatched. The CDR3 region is CASSAPDRGRTNEKLFF. The DNA for the CDR3 is TGTGCCAGCAGCGCTCCGGACAGGGGGCGAACTAATGAAAAACTGTTTTTT.